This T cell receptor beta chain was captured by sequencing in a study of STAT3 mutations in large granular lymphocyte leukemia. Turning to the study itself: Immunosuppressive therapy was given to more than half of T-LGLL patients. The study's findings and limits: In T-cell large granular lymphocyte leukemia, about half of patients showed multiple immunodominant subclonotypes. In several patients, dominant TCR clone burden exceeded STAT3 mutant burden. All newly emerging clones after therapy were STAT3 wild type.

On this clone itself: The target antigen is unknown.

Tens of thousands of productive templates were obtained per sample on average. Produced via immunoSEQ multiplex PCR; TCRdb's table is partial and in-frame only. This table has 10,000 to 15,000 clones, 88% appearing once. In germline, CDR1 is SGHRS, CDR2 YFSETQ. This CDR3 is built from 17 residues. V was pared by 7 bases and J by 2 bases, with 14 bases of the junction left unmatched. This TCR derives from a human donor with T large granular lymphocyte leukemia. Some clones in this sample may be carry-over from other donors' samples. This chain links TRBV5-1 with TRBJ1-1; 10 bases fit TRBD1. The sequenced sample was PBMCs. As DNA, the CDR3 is TGCGCCAGCCGGGACAGGGGAACGCAGGGCCCTAACACTGAAGCTTTCTTT. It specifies CASRDRGTQGPNTEAFF.